A selection of T cell receptor beta chains follows, all from one sample in a study of cytomegalovirus exposure and HLA in healthy donors. TCRdb's table, derived via immunoSEQ multiplex PCR, lists solely in-frame clones and lacks some. The sample contains some 150,000 clones, 50% to 75% of which appear only once. Source material: PBMCs. Receptors were obtained from a woman aged 55-75 years in good health and CMV-seropositive. CDR3s include the opening cysteine and the closing phenylalanine or tryptophan. The order of the fields is clone size, D gene, J gene, V gene, CDR3 protein, CDR3 DNA. A D gene is named only where the DNA matches it firmly. The size of a clone is reported for some rows only, either as once, few or many, or as a class for expanded clones.

size: -
D: TRBD1
J: TRBJ1-1
V: TRBV6-6
CDR3: CASSYSAGTDNTEAFF
DNA: TGTGCCAGCAGTTACTCGGCCGGGACAGATAACACTGAAGCTTTCTTT

size: -
D: -
J: TRBJ1-4
V: TRBV28
CDR3: CASSLRLGEKLFF
DNA: TGTGCCAGCAGTTTAAGACTAGGAGAAAAACTGTTTTTT

size: few
D: TRBD1
J: TRBJ2-1
V: TRBV7-9
CDR3: CASSPNRGVEQFF
DNA: TGTGCCAGCAGCCCCAACAGGGGGGTGGAGCAGTTCTTC

size: -
D: TRBD1
J: TRBJ2-2
V: TRBV15
CDR3: CATSRDLSSGQGYDGELFF
DNA: TGTGCCACCAGCAGAGATCTTTCGTCGGGACAGGGGTATGACGGGGAGCTGTTTTTT

size: -
D: -
J: TRBJ2-7
V: TRBV4-2
CDR3: CASSQEGARYYEQYF
DNA: TGTGCCAGCAGCCAAGAGGGAGCGCGGTACTACGAGCAGTACTTC

size: -
D: TRBD1
J: TRBJ1-1
V: TRBV7-3
CDR3: CASSPTGTGAYTEAFF
DNA: TGTGCCAGCAGCCCTACCGGGACAGGGGCGTACACTGAAGCTTTCTTT

size: -
D: -
J: TRBJ2-2
V: TRBV5-4
CDR3: CASSLEQNTGELFF
DNA: TGTGCCAGCAGCTTGGAACAGAACACCGGGGAGCTGTTTTTT

size: few
D: TRBD2
J: TRBJ2-3
V: TRBV25-1
CDR3: CASSETTSSLSTDTQYF
DNA: TGTGCCAGCAGTGAAACGACTAGCAGTTTGTCCACAGATACGCAGTATTTT

size: -
D: -
J: TRBJ1-2
V: TRBV7-9
CDR3: CASSTETAYGYTF
DNA: TGTGCCAGCAGCACAGAGACGGCATATGGCTACACCTTC

size: -
D: TRBD2
J: TRBJ2-1
V: TRBV4-1
CDR3: CASSQDPPNSGSGNEQFF
DNA: TGCGCCAGCAGCCAAGATCCCCCGAATAGCGGGAGTGGCAATGAGCAGTTCTTC

size: -
D: -
J: TRBJ1-1
V: TRBV5-6
CDR3: CASSLGGNTEAFF
DNA: TGTGCCAGCAGCTTGGGAGGGAACACTGAAGCTTTCTTT

size: -
D: TRBD1
J: TRBJ1-5
V: TRBV28
CDR3: CASSFRYLRTGQIHSNQPQHF
DNA: TGTGCCAGCAGTTTCCGTTATCTCAGGACAGGGCAAATACATAGCAATCAGCCCCAGCATTTT

size: -
D: -
J: TRBJ2-1
V: TRBV28
CDR3: CASSLIGQANYNEQFF
DNA: TGTGCCAGCAGTTTGATCGGCCAGGCGAATTACAATGAGCAGTTCTTC

size: -
D: TRBD1
J: TRBJ2-7
V: TRBV5-1
CDR3: CASSLGQGSDEQYF
DNA: TGCGCCAGCAGCTTGGGACAGGGGAGCGACGAGCAGTACTTC

size: -
D: -
J: TRBJ2-7
V: TRBV10-1
CDR3: CASSVAEGYEQYF
DNA: TGCGCCAGCAGTGTTGCTGAGGGCTACGAGCAGTACTTC

size: -
D: -
J: TRBJ1-3
V: TRBV6-1
CDR3: CASSRRGNTIYF
DNA: TGTGCCAGCAGTAGGAGGGGAAACACCATATATTTT

size: -
D: -
J: TRBJ1-4
V: TRBV7-2
CDR3: CASGRVATNEKLFF
DNA: TGTGCCAGCGGCCGGGTTGCAACTAATGAAAAACTGTTTTTT

size: -
D: TRBD1
J: TRBJ1-1
V: TRBV6-5
CDR3: CASTLPGQGKAFF
DNA: TGTGCCAGCACCTTACCGGGACAGGGTAAGGCTTTCTTT

size: once
D: TRBD1
J: TRBJ2-7
V: TRBV7-9
CDR3: CASIPGDRAHEQYF
DNA: TGTGCCAGCATCCCGGGGGACAGGGCGCACGAGCAGTACTTC

size: few
D: -
J: TRBJ2-1
V: TRBV4-3
CDR3: CASSQGSPRDEQFF
DNA: TGCGCCAGCAGCCAAGGTTCGCCCAGGGATGAGCAGTTCTTC

size: -
D: TRBD1
J: TRBJ1-4
V: TRBV5-1
CDR3: CASSPDRGANEKLFF
DNA: TGCGCCAGCAGCCCCGACAGGGGTGCTAATGAAAAACTGTTTTTT

size: -
D: -
J: TRBJ1-2
V: TRBV27
CDR3: CASIGGNDYGYTF
DNA: TGTGCCAGCATTGGGGGGAACGACTATGGCTACACCTTC

size: -
D: TRBD1
J: TRBJ2-5
V: TRBV27
CDR3: CASSHKGQGVGQETQYF
DNA: TGTGCCAGCAGCCATAAAGGACAGGGGGTTGGACAAGAGACCCAGTACTTC

size: once
D: -
J: TRBJ2-6
V: TRBV21-1
CDR3: CASGAEEIGPGANVLTF
DNA: TGTGCCAGCGGGGCTGAGGAAATAGGGCCCGGGGCCAACGTCCTGACTTTC

size: once
D: TRBD1
J: TRBJ2-5
V: TRBV15
CDR3: CATRGQGFGETQYF
DNA: TGTGCCACCAGGGGACAGGGGTTCGGAGAGACCCAGTACTTC

size: once
D: TRBD1
J: TRBJ1-3
V: TRBV5-1
CDR3: CASSPQGATGNTIYF
DNA: TGCGCCAGCAGCCCCCAGGGGGCTACTGGAAACACCATATATTTT

size: -
D: -
J: TRBJ1-2
V: TRBV18
CDR3: CASSPNTGSYGYTF
DNA: TGTGCCAGCTCGCCAAATACAGGAAGCTATGGCTACACCTTC

size: -
D: -
J: TRBJ1-2
V: TRBV6-1
CDR3: CASSEAFSQGYGYTF
DNA: TGTGCCAGCAGTGAAGCGTTCAGCCAGGGGTATGGCTACACCTTC

size: -
D: -
J: TRBJ2-5
V: TRBV5-4
CDR3: CASSLPEGARETQYF
DNA: TGTGCCAGCAGCTTGCCGGAGGGGGCCAGGGAGACCCAGTACTTC

size: -
D: -
J: TRBJ2-6
V: TRBV6-5
CDR3: CASSYLRGANVLTF
DNA: TGTGCCAGCAGTTACTTACGGGGGGCCAACGTCCTGACTTTC

size: -
D: -
J: TRBJ2-5
V: TRBV7-8
CDR3: CASSPRLQETQYF
DNA: TGTGCCAGCAGCCCCCGACTCCAAGAGACCCAGTACTTC

size: -
D: TRBD2
J: TRBJ2-7
V: TRBV2
CDR3: CASRTGTSSDEQYF
DNA: TGTGCCAGCAGAACCGGGACTAGTAGCGACGAGCAGTACTTC

size: -
D: -
J: TRBJ1-2
V: TRBV6-1
CDR3: CASSAGQASYYGYTF
DNA: TGTGCCAGCAGCGCTGGACAAGCCTCTTACTATGGCTACACCTTC

size: few
D: -
J: TRBJ2-1
V: TRBV27
CDR3: CASSLTGAGYNEQFF
DNA: TGTGCCAGCAGTTTAACAGGGGCGGGGTACAATGAGCAGTTCTTC

size: -
D: TRBD1
J: TRBJ2-5
V: TRBV9
CDR3: CASSSRTGQETQYF
DNA: TGTGCCAGCAGCTCCCGGACAGGGCAAGAGACCCAGTACTTC

size: -
D: TRBD2
J: TRBJ2-7
V: TRBV28
CDR3: CASSSTKPGLAGGPYEQYF
DNA: TGTGCCAGCAGTTCCACTAAACCGGGACTAGCGGGAGGGCCGTACGAGCAGTACTTC

size: few
D: TRBD2
J: TRBJ2-7
V: TRBV28
CDR3: CASRARGGEQYF
DNA: TGTGCCAGCAGGGCTCGGGGGGGCGAGCAGTACTTC

size: few
D: TRBD2
J: TRBJ2-4
V: TRBV5-1
CDR3: CASSHGLAGDIQYF
DNA: TGCGCCAGCAGCCACGGACTAGCGGGAGACATTCAGTACTTC

size: -
D: -
J: TRBJ2-1
V: TRBV7-9
CDR3: CASSSPGGRAVNEQFF
DNA: TGTGCCAGCAGCTCCCCCGGCGGCAGGGCCGTCAATGAGCAGTTCTTC

size: -
D: TRBD2
J: TRBJ2-1
V: TRBV30
CDR3: CAWSWTSGDNEQFF
DNA: TGTGCCTGGAGTTGGACTAGCGGGGACAATGAGCAGTTCTTC

size: -
D: TRBD2
J: TRBJ2-7
V: TRBV7-2
CDR3: CASSFTSGRAGEQYF
DNA: TGTGCCAGCAGTTTCACTAGCGGGAGGGCTGGGGAGCAGTACTTC

size: -
D: TRBD2
J: TRBJ2-1
V: TRBV27
CDR3: CASFLYGTSVHEQFF
DNA: TGTGCCAGCTTTCTTTACGGGACTAGCGTCCATGAGCAGTTCTTC

size: -
D: -
J: TRBJ2-6
V: TRBV9
CDR3: CASSSWTLNVLTF
DNA: TGTGCCAGCAGCTCATGGACACTTAACGTCCTGACTTTC

size: -
D: -
J: TRBJ2-3
V: TRBV11-2
CDR3: CASSPNSRDTQYF
DNA: TGTGCCAGCAGCCCCAATAGCCGAGATACGCAGTATTTT

size: -
D: -
J: TRBJ1-1
V: TRBV28
CDR3: CASSLRANTEAFF
DNA: TGTGCCAGCAGTTTAAGAGCTAACACTGAAGCTTTCTTT

size: -
D: -
J: TRBJ2-1
V: TRBV18
CDR3: CASSPRTVAYEQFF
DNA: TGTGCCAGCTCACCACGGACAGTCGCATATGAGCAGTTCTTC

size: -
D: -
J: TRBJ2-5
V: TRBV5-4
CDR3: CASSLPEETQYF
DNA: TGTGCCAGCAGCTTGCCCGAAGAGACCCAGTACTTC

size: -
D: TRBD2
J: TRBJ2-1
V: TRBV30
CDR3: CAWSLGISGASEQFF
DNA: TGTGCCTGGAGCCTGGGTATCAGCGGGGCAAGTGAGCAGTTCTTC

size: -
D: -
J: TRBJ2-3
V: TRBV28
CDR3: CASSFSRTSTDTQYF
DNA: TGTGCCAGCAGTTTTAGCCGAACTAGCACAGATACGCAGTATTTT

size: -
D: -
J: TRBJ2-3
V: TRBV27
CDR3: CASRYDRGTDTQYF
DNA: TGTGCCAGCAGGTACGATCGCGGGACAGATACGCAGTATTTT

size: -
D: -
J: TRBJ1-6
V: TRBV10-3
CDR3: CAISNGDSPLHF
DNA: TGTGCGATAAGTAATGGAGATTCACCCCTCCACTTT

size: few
D: TRBD2
J: TRBJ2-7
V: TRBV5-4
CDR3: CASSPPGGQSSYEQYF
DNA: TGTGCCAGCAGCCCCCCGGGGGGGCAGAGCTCCTACGAGCAGTACTTC

size: -
D: -
J: TRBJ1-5
V: TRBV2
CDR3: CASTPQVSNQPQHF
DNA: TGTGCCAGCACCCCGCAGGTTAGCAATCAGCCCCAGCATTTT

size: -
D: -
J: TRBJ2-7
V: TRBV5-6
CDR3: CASSLPSHEQYF
DNA: TGTGCCAGCAGCCTTCCCTCCCACGAGCAGTACTTC

size: few
D: -
J: TRBJ1-1
V: TRBV5-1
CDR3: CASSLTSLNTEAFF
DNA: TGCGCCAGCAGCCTGACAAGTCTGAACACTGAAGCTTTCTTT

size: -
D: -
J: TRBJ2-3
V: TRBV5-1
CDR3: CASSLAQGTDTQYF
DNA: TGCGCCAGCAGCTTGGCGCAGGGGACAGATACGCAGTATTTT

size: -
D: -
J: TRBJ1-1
V: TRBV12-1
CDR3: CASSFVDWLRRPEAFF
DNA: TGTGCCAGCAGCTTTGTGGATTGGTTGCGGAGACCCGAAGCTTTCTTT